This T cell receptor (beta chain) was sequenced for a study of blood T cell repertoires in COVID-19. Whole-study context: The United States, Italy and Spain supplied acute and convalescent COVID-19 samples. PBMCs, B-cell-depleted T cells, or T cells were the source of the cDNA or gDNA that made up the material.

As for this clone: This sample includes further DNA sequences coding for the same CDR3.

Original data processing: Nucleated cell number was recorded as an estimate derived from reference gene primer amplification. Measured with immunoSEQ multiplex PCR; TCRdb has only the in-frame clones, and not every one. V, J and clone size are those of that table, while D and trimming were read from the DNA. The data contain 300,000 or so clones, around 81% of them singletons. The sequenced sample was peripheral blood. This sequence was found in a woman aged 50 to 65 with active or convalescent COVID-19.

The CDR3 DNA is TGTGCCAGCAGCTTGACAAATAACTATGGCTACACCTTC. As protein: CASSLTNNYGYTF. The rearrangement links TRBV7-2 to TRBJ1-2, with D uncertain. The V end lost 3 bases, the J end lost 1 base, and 6 bases lay between the germline ends. Per the germline V gene, CDR1 is SGHTA and CDR2 is FQGNSA. This CDR3 is 13 amino acids long.